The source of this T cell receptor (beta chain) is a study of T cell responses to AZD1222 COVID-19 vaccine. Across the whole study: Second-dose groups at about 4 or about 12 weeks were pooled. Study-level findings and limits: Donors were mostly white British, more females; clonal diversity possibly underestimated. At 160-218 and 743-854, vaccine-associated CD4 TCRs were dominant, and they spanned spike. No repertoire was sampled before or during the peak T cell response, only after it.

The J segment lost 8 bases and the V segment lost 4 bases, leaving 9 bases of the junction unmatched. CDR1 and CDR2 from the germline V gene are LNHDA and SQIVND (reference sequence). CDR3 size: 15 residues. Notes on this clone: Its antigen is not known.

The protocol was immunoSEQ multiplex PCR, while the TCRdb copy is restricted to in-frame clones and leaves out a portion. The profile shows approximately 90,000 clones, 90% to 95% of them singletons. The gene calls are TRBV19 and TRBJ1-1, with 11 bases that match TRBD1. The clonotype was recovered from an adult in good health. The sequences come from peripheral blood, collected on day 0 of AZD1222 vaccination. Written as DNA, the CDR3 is TGTGCCAGTAGTAGCGGACAGGGGGCGAATAGCGAAGCTTTCTTT. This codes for CASSSGQGANSEAFF.